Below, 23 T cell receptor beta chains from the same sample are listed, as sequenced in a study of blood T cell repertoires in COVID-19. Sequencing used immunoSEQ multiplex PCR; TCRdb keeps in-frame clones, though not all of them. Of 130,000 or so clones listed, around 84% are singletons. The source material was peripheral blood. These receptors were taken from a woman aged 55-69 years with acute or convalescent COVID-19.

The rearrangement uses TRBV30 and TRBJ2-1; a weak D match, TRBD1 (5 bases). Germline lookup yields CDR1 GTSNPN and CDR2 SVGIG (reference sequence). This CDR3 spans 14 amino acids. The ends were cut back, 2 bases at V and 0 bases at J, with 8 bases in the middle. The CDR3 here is CAWSRGSSYNEQFF. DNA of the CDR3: TGTGCCTGGAGTAGGGGAAGCTCCTACAATGAGCAGTTCTTC.

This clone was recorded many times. CDR3 in amino acids: CASSLEGRTGSYGYTF. In nucleotides, the CDR3 is TGTGCCAGCAGCTTAGAGGGCCGGACAGGGTCCTATGGCTACACCTTC. The chain recombines TRBV11-3 with TRBJ1-2, with TRBD1 matching 8 bases. There are 16 residues in the CDR3. With 0 bases clipped from V and 4 bases from J, the junction kept 7 bases outside the gene matches. In germline, CDR1 is SGHNT, CDR2 YENEEA.

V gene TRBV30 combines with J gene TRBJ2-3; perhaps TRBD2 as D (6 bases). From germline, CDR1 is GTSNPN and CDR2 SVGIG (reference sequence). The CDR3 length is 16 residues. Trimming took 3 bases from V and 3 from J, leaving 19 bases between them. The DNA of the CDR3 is TGTGCCTGGAGAATCCCTAGGCGGGGACCGACAGATACGCAGTATTTT. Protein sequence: CAWRIPRRGPTDTQYF. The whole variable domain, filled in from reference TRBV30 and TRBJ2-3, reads SQTIHQWPATLVQPVGSPLSLECTVEGTSNPNLYWYRQAAGRGLQLLFYSVGIGQISSEVPQNLSASRPQDRQFILSSKKLLLSDSGFYLCAWRIPRRGPTDTQYFGPGTRLTVL.

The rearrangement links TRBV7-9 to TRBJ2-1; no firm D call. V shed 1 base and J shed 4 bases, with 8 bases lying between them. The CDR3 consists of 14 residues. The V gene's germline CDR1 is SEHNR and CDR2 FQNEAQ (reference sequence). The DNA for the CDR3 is TGTGCCAGCAGCTTAGTTGGCACGTACAATGAGCAGTTCTTC. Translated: CASSLVGTYNEQFF.

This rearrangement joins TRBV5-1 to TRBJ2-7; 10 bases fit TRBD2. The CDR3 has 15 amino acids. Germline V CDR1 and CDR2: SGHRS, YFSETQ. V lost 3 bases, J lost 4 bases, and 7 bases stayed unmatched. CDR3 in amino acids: CASSSIAGGLYEQYF. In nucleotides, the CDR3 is TGCGCCAGCAGCTCTATAGCGGGGGGCCTTTACGAGCAGTACTTC.

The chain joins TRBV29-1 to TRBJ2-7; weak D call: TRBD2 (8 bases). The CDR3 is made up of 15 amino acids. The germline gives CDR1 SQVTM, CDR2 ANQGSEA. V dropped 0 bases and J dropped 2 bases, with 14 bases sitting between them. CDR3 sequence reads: CSVEDREGAPYEQYF. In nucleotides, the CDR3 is TGCAGCGTTGAAGATCGGGAGGGGGCCCCCTACGAGCAGTACTTC.

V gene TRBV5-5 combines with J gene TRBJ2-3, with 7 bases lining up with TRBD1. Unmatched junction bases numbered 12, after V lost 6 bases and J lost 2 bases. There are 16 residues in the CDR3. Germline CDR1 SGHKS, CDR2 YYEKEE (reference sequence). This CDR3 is CASTLLGDSPTDTQYF. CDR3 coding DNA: TGTGCCAGCACCCTATTAGGGGACAGCCCCACAGATACGCAGTATTTT.

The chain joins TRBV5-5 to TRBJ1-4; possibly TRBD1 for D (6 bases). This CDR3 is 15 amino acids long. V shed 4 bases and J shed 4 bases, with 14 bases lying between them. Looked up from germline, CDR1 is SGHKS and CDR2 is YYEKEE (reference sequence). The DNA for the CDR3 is TGTGCCAGCAGCCCCCCAGGGGCCGATAATGAAAAACTGTTTTTT. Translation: CASSPPGADNEKLFF. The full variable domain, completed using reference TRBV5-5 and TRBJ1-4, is DAGVTQSPTHLIKTRGQQVTLRCSPISGHKSVSWYQQVLGQGPQFIFQYYEKEERGRGNFPDRFSARQFPNYSSELNVNALLLGDSALYLCASSPPGADNEKLFFGSGTQLSVL.

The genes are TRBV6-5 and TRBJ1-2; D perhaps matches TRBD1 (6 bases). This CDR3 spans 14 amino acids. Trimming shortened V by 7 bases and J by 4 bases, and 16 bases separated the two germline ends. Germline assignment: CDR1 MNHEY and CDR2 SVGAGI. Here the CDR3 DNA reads TGTGCCAGCACTTGGGACACTTTCATCTATGGCTACACCTTC. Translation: CASTWDTFIYGYTF.

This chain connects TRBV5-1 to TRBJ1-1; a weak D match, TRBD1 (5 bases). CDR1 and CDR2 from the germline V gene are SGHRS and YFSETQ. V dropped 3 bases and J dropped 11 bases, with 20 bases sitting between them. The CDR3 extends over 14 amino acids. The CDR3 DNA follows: TGCGCCAGCAGCTCGGACGGCGGGACCCGGAGGGCTTTCTTT. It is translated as CASSSDGGTRRAFF.

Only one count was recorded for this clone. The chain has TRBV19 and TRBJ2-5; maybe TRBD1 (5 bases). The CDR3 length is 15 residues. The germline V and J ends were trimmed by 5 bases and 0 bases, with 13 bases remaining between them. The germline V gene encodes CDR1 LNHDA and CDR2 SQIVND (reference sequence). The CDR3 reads CASSPTANYQETQYF. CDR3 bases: TGTGCCAGTAGTCCGACAGCCAACTACCAAGAGACCCAGTACTTC. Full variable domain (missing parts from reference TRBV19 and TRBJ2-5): DGGITQSPKYLFRKEGQNVTLSCEQNLNHDAMYWYRQDPGQGLRLIYYSQIVNDFQKGDIAEGYSVSREKKESFPLTVTSAQKNPTAFYLCASSPTANYQETQYFGPGTRLLVL.

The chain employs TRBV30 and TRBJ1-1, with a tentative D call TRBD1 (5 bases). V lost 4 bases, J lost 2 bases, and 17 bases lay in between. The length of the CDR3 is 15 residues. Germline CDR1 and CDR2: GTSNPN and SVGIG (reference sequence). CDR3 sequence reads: CAWIKAGGANTEAFF. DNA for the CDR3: TGTGCCTGGATTAAAGCGGGGGGAGCTAACACTGAAGCTTTCTTT.

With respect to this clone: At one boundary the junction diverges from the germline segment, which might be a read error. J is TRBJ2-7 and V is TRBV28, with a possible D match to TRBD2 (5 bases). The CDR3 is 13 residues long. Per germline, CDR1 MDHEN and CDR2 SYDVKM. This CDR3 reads CASSLRFLGRADF. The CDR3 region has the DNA TGTGCCAGCAGTTTAAGGTTCTTGGGCAGAGCGGACTTC.

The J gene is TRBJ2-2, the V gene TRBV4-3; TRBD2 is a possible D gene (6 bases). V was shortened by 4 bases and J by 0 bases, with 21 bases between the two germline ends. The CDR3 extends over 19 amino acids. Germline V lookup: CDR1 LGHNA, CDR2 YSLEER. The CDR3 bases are TGCGCCAGCAGCCGAATCAAACGGGGCGGGACCACGAACACCGGGGAGCTGTTTTTT. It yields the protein CASSRIKRGGTTNTGELFF.

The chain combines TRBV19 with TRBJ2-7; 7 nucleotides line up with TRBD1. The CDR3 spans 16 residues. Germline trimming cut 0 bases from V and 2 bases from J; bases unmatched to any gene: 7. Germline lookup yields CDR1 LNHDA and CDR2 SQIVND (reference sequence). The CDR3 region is CASSIDEGQAAYEQYF. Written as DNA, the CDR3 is TGTGCCAGTAGTATAGATGAAGGACAGGCAGCCTACGAGCAGTACTTC.

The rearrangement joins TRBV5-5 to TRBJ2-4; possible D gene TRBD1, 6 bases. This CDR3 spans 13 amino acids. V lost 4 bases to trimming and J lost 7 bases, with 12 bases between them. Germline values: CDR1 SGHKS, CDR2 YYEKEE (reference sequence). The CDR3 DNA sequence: TGTGCCAGCAGCCGGGACATTCTCAACATTCAGTACTTC. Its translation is CASSRDILNIQYF.

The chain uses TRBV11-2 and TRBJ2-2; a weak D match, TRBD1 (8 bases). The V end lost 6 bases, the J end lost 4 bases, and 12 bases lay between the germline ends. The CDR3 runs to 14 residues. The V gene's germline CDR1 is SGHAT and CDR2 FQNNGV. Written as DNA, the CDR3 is TGTGCCAGCAGTAACAGGGGGGGCACCGGGGAGCTGTTTTTT. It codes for CASSNRGGTGELFF.

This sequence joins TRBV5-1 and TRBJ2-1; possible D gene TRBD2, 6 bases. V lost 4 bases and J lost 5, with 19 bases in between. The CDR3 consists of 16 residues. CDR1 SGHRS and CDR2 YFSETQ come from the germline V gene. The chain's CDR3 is CASSPRLGGANNEQFF. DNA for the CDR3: TGCGCCAGCAGCCCGAGACTAGGAGGCGCGAACAATGAGCAGTTCTTC.

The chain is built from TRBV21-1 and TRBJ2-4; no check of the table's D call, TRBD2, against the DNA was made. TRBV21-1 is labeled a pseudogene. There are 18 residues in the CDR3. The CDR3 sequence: CASSNDRGYPLAKNIQYF. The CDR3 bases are TGTGCCAGCAGCAACGATCGGGGGTACCCCCTAGCCAAAAACATTCAGTACTTC.

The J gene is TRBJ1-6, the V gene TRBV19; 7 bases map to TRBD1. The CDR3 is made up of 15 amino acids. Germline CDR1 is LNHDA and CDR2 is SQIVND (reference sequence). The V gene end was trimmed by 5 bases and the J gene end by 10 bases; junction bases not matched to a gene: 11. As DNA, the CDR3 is TGTGCCAGTAGTGAGACAGGGCCCAGGAGGTCACCCCTCCACTTT. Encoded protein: CASSETGPRRSPLHF.

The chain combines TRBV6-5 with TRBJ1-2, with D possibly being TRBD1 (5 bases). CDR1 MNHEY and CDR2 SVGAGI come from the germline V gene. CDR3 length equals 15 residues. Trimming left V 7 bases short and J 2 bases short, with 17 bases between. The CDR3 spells CASTQGNSANYGYTF. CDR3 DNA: TGTGCCAGCACCCAGGGTAACAGCGCCAACTATGGCTACACCTTC.

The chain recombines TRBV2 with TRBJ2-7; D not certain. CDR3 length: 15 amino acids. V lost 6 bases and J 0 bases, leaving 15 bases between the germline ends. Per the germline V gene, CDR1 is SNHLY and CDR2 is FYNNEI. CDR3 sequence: CASRARYFSSYEQYF. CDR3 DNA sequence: TGTGCCAGCAGGGCCAGATATTTCAGCTCCTACGAGCAGTACTTC. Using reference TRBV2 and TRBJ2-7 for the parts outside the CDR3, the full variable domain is EPEVTQTPSHQVTQMGQEVILRCVPISNHLYFYWYRQILGQKVEFLVSFYNNEISEKSEIFDDQFSVERPDGSNFTLKIRSTKLEDSAMYFCASRARYFSSYEQYFGPGTRLTVT.

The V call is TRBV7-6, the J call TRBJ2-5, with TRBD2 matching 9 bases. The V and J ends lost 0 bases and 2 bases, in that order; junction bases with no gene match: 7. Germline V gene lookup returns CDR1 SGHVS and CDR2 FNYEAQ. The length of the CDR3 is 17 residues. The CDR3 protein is CASSLAGQRGEQETQYF. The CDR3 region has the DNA TGTGCCAGCAGCTTAGCGGGGCAGCGGGGGGAACAAGAGACCCAGTACTTC.